This passage covers 18 T cell receptor beta chains from one sample sequenced in a study of T cells in Graves' hyperthyroidism and ophthalmopathy. The CDR3 regions of TCR beta were amplified from RNA transcripts. The study used the HTBI primer set for a first-round RT-PCR of the TCR CDR3. TCRdb re-derived calls from the multiplex PCR reads in MiXCR, one entry per CDR3 protein. The table records hundreds of thousands of distinct CDR3 sequences, 14% to 15% of them present only once. Material: blood. Receptors originate from a middle-aged woman with Graves' ophthalmopathy.

This chain links TRBV12-3 or TRBV12-4 with TRBJ2-7, with D possibly matching TRBD2 (6 bases). The CDR3 runs 15 residues. Trimming took off 7 bases at V and 2 bases at J, with 18 bases between the two ends. The CDR3 coding sequence is TGTGCCAGCACCAGGGACTGGCCCAACACCTACGAGCAGTACTTC. The encoded protein is CASTRDWPNTYEQYF.

This clonotype was observed at least ten times. The rearrangement links TRBV28 to TRBJ2-7, with D uncertain. The germline V gene encodes CDR1 MDHEN and CDR2 SYDVKM. V was trimmed by 6 bases and J by 7 bases, leaving 13 bases between them. The CDR3 extends over 12 amino acids. The DNA for the CDR3 is TGTGCCAGCAGCTCGGGTCATAGGGAGCAGTACTTC. This translates into CASSSGHREQYF.

This clonotype was seen repeatedly, ten times or more. The chain recombines TRBV11-2 with TRBJ2-4; D might be TRBD1 or TRBD2, each matching 5 bases. This CDR3 comprises 17 residues. Trimming removed 1 base at V and 3 bases at J, with 16 bases between. CDR1 is SGHAT, CDR2 FQNNGV, per germline. The CDR3 bases are TGTGCCAGCAGCTTAGTATCAGGGAGTGGGGTCAAAAACATTCAGTACTTC. This codes for CASSLVSGSGVKNIQYF.

In DNA, the CDR3 is TGTGCCAGCAGACGACAGAGCCTCTATGGCTACACCTTC. Protein product: CASRRQSLYGYTF. This chain connects TRBV6-1 to TRBJ1-2, with D perhaps TRBD1 (5 bases). The V end lost 6 bases, the J end lost 4 bases, and 12 bases lay between the germline ends. The CDR3 spans 13 residues. Looked up from germline, CDR1 is MNHNS and CDR2 is SASEGT.

This clonotype showed up many times. J is TRBJ2-5 and V is TRBV20-1; the D gene is possibly TRBD2 (7 bases). With 1 base removed from V and 5 bases from J, the gap between germline ends came to 23 bases. Germline V gene data show CDR1 as DFQATT and CDR2 as SNEGSKA (reference sequence). The length of the CDR3 is 17 residues. The CDR3 sequence is CSARGLLGAGEAETQYF. The CDR3 region has the DNA TGCAGTGCTAGAGGCCTCCTGGGGGCGGGAGAAGCGGAGACCCAGTACTTC.

This clonotype was counted at least ten times. This chain links TRBV6-1 with TRBJ2-7; the match to TRBD1 covers 8 bases. This CDR3 has 12 residues. The V gene's germline CDR1 is MNHNS and CDR2 SASEGT. The V segment lost 6 bases and the J segment 6 bases; nucleotides outside the gene matches: 4. CDR3 amino acids: CASSRTGSEQYF. The CDR3 DNA reads TGTGCCAGCAGCCGGACAGGGTCCGAGCAGTACTTC.

This clonotype was seen repeatedly, ten times or more. This chain joins TRBV20-1 and TRBJ1-1; TRBD1 is a possible D gene (5 bases). Germline lookup yields CDR1 DFQATT and CDR2 SNEGSKA (reference sequence). Trimming left V 3 bases short and J 4 bases short, with 24 bases between. The CDR3 is made up of 17 amino acids. The CDR3 nucleotides read TGCAGTGCTAGGGCTCTCCGTGGAGGGACGGCGGGCACTGAAGCTTTCTTT. Translating gives CSARALRGGTAGTEAFF.

The rearrangement joins TRBV20-1 to TRBJ2-5; D ambiguous. Between the trimmed V and J ends, which lost 3 bases and 2 bases, there was a span of 16 bases. The CDR3 totals 15 residues. CDR1 and CDR2 from the germline V gene are DFQATT and SNEGSKA (reference sequence). CDR3 sequence (DNA): TGCAGTGCTAGGACCACGTCTACCGCACAAGAGACCCAGTACTTC. Its protein is CSARTTSTAQETQYF.

The V gene is TRBV6-1, the J gene TRBJ2-7, with 7 positions matching TRBD2. Germline CDR1 is MNHNS and CDR2 is SASEGT. CDR3 length: 15 residues. Unmatched junction bases numbered 15, after V lost 6 bases and J lost 7 bases. The CDR3 DNA reads as TGTGCCAGCAGAAGGGCGCTCGCGGGAGTGGGGGAGCAGTACTTC. Translation gives CASRRALAGVGEQYF.

In this sample, this clonotype turned up many times. The chain uses TRBV11-2 and TRBJ2-7, with D tentatively TRBD2 (6 bases). Germline V gene sequence: CDR1 SGHAT, CDR2 FQNNGV. CDR3 size: 13 residues. The germline V and J ends were trimmed by 3 bases and 4 bases, with 10 bases remaining between them. The CDR3: CASSLPSAYEQYF. The CDR3, as DNA: TGTGCCAGCAGCTTGCCTAGCGCTTACGAGCAGTACTTC.

The chain recombines TRBV6-1 with TRBJ2-7; TRBD2 matches at 14 bases. Germline loops: CDR1 MNHNS, CDR2 SASEGT. The CDR3 contains 17 residues. The J segment lost 1 base and the V segment lost 6 bases, leaving 8 bases of the junction unmatched. CDR3 protein: CASRRTSGRSGSYEQYF. CDR3 in DNA: TGTGCCAGCAGACGGACTAGCGGGAGGTCCGGGTCCTACGAGCAGTACTTC.

Many counts were recorded for this clonotype. The chain couples TRBV4-2 to TRBJ1-2; D remains unclear. Trimming left V 0 bases short and J 3 bases short, with 5 bases between. The CDR3 runs 13 residues. Germline lookup yields CDR1 LGHNA and CDR2 YNFKEQ. CDR3 amino acids: CASSQDTYYGYTF. As DNA, the CDR3 is TGTGCCAGCAGCCAAGACACATACTATGGCTACACCTTC.

The chain uses TRBV6-1 and TRBJ1-1; D not resolved. Trimming removed 5 bases from V and 10 bases from J, with 8 bases in between. Germline V CDR1 and CDR2: MNHNS, SASEGT. The CDR3 covers 10 residues. The CDR3 loop is CASSRQRAFF. CDR3 nucleotide sequence: TGTGCCAGCAGTAGGCAAAGAGCTTTCTTT.

This clonotype was found many times. The V gene is TRBV6-5, the J gene TRBJ1-2; TRBD1 might be the D (6 bases). Between the trimmed V and J ends, which lost 0 bases and 3 bases, there was a span of 8 bases. The CDR3 contains 14 residues. Germline lookup yields CDR1 MNHEY and CDR2 SVGAGI. CDR3 region: CASSYSAGDYGYTF. CDR3 bases: TGTGCCAGCAGTTACTCAGCAGGGGACTATGGCTACACCTTC.

This clonotype was picked up many times. This chain uses TRBV6-5 with TRBJ2-5; 12 bases are a match to TRBD2. Germline values: CDR1 MNHEY, CDR2 SVGAGI. V lost 6 bases and J lost 3; bases outside the gene matches: 8. The CDR3 has 16 residues. CDR3 residues: CASSRLAGDFEETQYF. For the CDR3, the DNA is TGTGCCAGCAGCAGACTAGCGGGAGATTTCGAAGAGACCCAGTACTTC.

In this sample, this clonotype turned up many times. The chain is built from TRBV20-1 and TRBJ2-5; tentative D call: TRBD2 (5 bases). Trimming stripped 0 bases from V and 1 base from J, with 12 bases between. Germline lookup yields CDR1 DFQATT and CDR2 SNEGSKA (reference sequence). The CDR3 is 15 residues long. CDR3 sequence: CSARDLTRAQETQYF. CDR3 bases: TGCAGTGCTAGAGACCTCACTAGGGCCCAAGAGACCCAGTACTTC.

In this sample, this clonotype turned up many times. V usage is TRBV24-1 and J usage is TRBJ2-5; 8 nucleotides line up with TRBD2. Germline V gene sequence: CDR1 KGHDR, CDR2 SFDVKD. This CDR3 is built from 15 residues. Unmatched junction bases numbered 6, after V lost 3 bases and J lost 4 bases. The CDR3 reads CATSDLSGSGETQYF. The DNA of the CDR3 is TGTGCCACCAGTGATCTAAGCGGGAGTGGAGAGACCCAGTACTTC.

This clonotype showed up just a few times. The V gene is TRBV5-1, the J gene TRBJ2-7; D perhaps matches TRBD1 (6 bases). The CDR3 is 16 residues long. Germline assignment: CDR1 SGHRS and CDR2 YFSETQ. With 0 bases removed from V and 0 bases from J, the gap between germline ends came to 13 bases. In nucleotides, the CDR3 is TGCGCCAGCAGCTTGGAAAAGGACAGCGACTCCTACGAGCAGTACTTC. Its protein is CASSLEKDSDSYEQYF.